This entry lists 9 T cell receptor beta chains sequenced from one sample in a study of molecular identifiers for immune sequencing clone quantification (dated by TCRdb to the late 2010s). The library was built by means of PCR. For sequencing, a NextSeq 500 was employed. TCRdb reprocessed the public reads (quality trimming at Q25 with fastp, clone calling with MiXCR) and kept in-frame beta chains. Rows are combined by CDR3 protein, so each entry shows the most common genes and DNA. In all, the sample holds approximately 590,000 distinct CDR3 sequences, and roughly 23% of those were seen once. The top ten clones comprise about 0.84% of the sample. The sample taken for sequencing was naive CD8+ T cells from blood, with Jurkat cell RNA spiked in. The cell subset or site label of this sample denotes: FACS-sorted CD8+CD4-CCR7+CD45RA+ naive T cells. The receptors originated from a human donor in good health. Some libraries in this study had Jurkat cell RNA spiked in.

The chain has TRBV6-5 and TRBJ1-1; D not certain. The ends were cut back, 3 bases at V and 2 bases at J, with 13 bases in the middle. This CDR3 spans 15 amino acids. Germline CDR1 MNHEY, CDR2 SVGAGI. The CDR3 DNA reads as TGTGCCAGCAGTTATGGGGAGGCTGGCAACACTGAAGCTTTCTTT. This codes for CASSYGEAGNTEAFF.

CDR3 nucleotide sequence: TGTGCCAGCAGCGTAGGAGGTAGCGGTACCTACGAGCAGTACTTC. It specifies CASSVGGSGTYEQYF. The V gene is TRBV9, the J gene TRBJ2-7, with D perhaps TRBD2 (6 bases). This CDR3 is 15 amino acids long. The germline V and J ends were trimmed by 0 bases and 2 bases, with 12 bases remaining between them. Germline V gives CDR1 SGDLS, CDR2 YYNGEE.

The chain combines TRBV27 with TRBJ2-2; D is unresolved. This CDR3 is built from 15 residues. The ends were cut back, 1 base at V and 1 base at J, with 7 bases in the middle. CDR1 and CDR2 from the germline V gene are MNHEY and SMNVEV (reference sequence). The CDR3 bases are TGTGCCAGCAGTTTATGGGCCAGGAACACCGGGGAGCTGTTTTTT. Amino acid sequence: CASSLWARNTGELFF.

This clonotype has a count of ten or more. V gene TRBV7-2 combines with J gene TRBJ2-1; 7 bases are shared with TRBD2. CDR1 is SGHTA, CDR2 FQGNSA, per germline. The CDR3 loop spans 19 amino acids. V was pared by 3 bases and J by 5 bases, with 19 bases of the junction left unmatched. The CDR3 is CASSFSSTWGLQKNNEQFF. CDR3 DNA: TGTGCCAGCAGCTTCTCTTCGACATGGGGACTACAAAAGAACAATGAGCAGTTCTTC.

This clonotype has ten or more counts. The V gene is TRBV6-2 or TRBV6-3, the J gene TRBJ1-1; unclear D gene. Trimming removed 4 bases from V and 8 bases from J, with 23 bases in between. This CDR3 has 16 amino acids. Germline values: CDR1 MNHEY, CDR2 SVGEGT. The CDR3 reads CASSFGHSYEIKEAFF. The CDR3 DNA reads as TGTGCCAGCAGTTTTGGGCATTCGTACGAAATCAAAGAAGCTTTCTTT.

This rearrangement joins TRBV9 to TRBJ1-3; D is unresolved. This CDR3 comprises 15 residues. The V and J ends lost 3 bases and 0 bases respectively, with 10 bases between them. Germline V CDR1 and CDR2: SGDLS, YYNGEE. Here the CDR3 DNA reads TGTGCCAGCAGCGCCCACACTGACTCTGGAAACACCATATATTTT. It translates to CASSAHTDSGNTIYF.

This clonotype has a handful of counts. The CDR3 DNA reads TGTGCCAGCAGCGCCTTACAGGGGTCGAACACTGAAGCTTTCTTT. It encodes CASSALQGSNTEAFF. The chain links TRBV7-9 to TRBJ1-1, with TRBD1 matching 7 bases. The CDR3 spans 15 residues. The J segment lost 1 base and the V segment lost 5 bases, leaving 7 bases of the junction unmatched. Germline assignment: CDR1 SEHNR and CDR2 FQNEAQ (reference sequence). The entire variable domain, with the rest obtained from reference TRBV7-9 and TRBJ1-1, is as follows: DTGVSQNPRHKITKRGQNVTFRCDPISEHNRLYWYRQTLGQGPEFLTYFQNEAQLEKSRLLSDRFSAERPKGSFSTLEIQRTEQGDSAMYLCASSALQGSNTEAFFGQGTRLTVV.

This clonotype was observed a handful of times. The genes are TRBV9 and TRBJ1-1; possible D gene TRBD1, 5 bases. This CDR3 has 13 residues. The germline V and J ends were trimmed by 0 bases and 8 bases, with 11 bases remaining between them. Germline V CDR1 and CDR2: SGDLS, YYNGEE. CDR3 loop: CASSVDGAGEAFF. The CDR3 DNA is TGTGCCAGCAGCGTAGATGGGGCGGGAGAAGCTTTCTTT.

Concerning this clonotype: One end of the junction is discordant with germline, which a read error may explain. The chain uses TRBV20-1 and TRBJ2-7; 9 positions agree with TRBD1. CDR1 and CDR2 from the germline V gene are DFQATT and SNEGSKA (reference sequence). The CDR3 extends over 14 amino acids. The CDR3 region is CSARGTGVNYGQYF. The CDR3 nucleotides read TGCAGTGCTAGAGGGACAGGGGTAAACTACGGGCAGTACTTC.